The 12 T cell receptor beta chains reported below all come from one sample, sequenced in a study of beta chain features in type 1 diabetes. Sequenced material consisted of expressed TCRB transcripts (all of the isolated RNA was reverse transcribed). Repertoires were generated with immunoSEQ multiplex PCR, while TCRdb's copy carries only in-frame clones and drops some. The sample includes hundreds of thousands of clones, roughly 15% of them seen just once. Input material: naive CD4+ T cells from blood. The receptors originated from a woman under 30 in good health.

As for this clone: Other DNA sequences from this sample encode an identical CDR3 as well. J is TRBJ1-5 and V is TRBV13; D is unclear. The ends were cut back, 0 bases at V and 2 bases at J, with 14 bases in the middle. There are 17 residues in the CDR3. The germline CDR1 and CDR2 sequences are PRHDT and FYEKMQ (reference sequence). In nucleotides, the CDR3 is TGTGCCAGCAGCTTAGGACCTGGTCGGCATCGCAATCAGCCCCAGCATTTT. Its protein is CASSLGPGRHRNQPQHF.

This clone occurred a few times. The chain combines TRBV29-1 with TRBJ2-3; D unclear. In germline, CDR1 is SQVTM, CDR2 ANQGSEA. Trimming took 7 bases from V and 1 from J, leaving 15 bases between them. This CDR3 has 14 amino acids. The chain's CDR3 is CSGGFAAGTDTQYF. As DNA, the CDR3 is TGCAGCGGGGGTTTTGCGGCCGGCACAGATACGCAGTATTTT.

In its sample, this clone was seen a few times. The chain employs TRBV6-1 and TRBJ2-3, with D tentatively TRBD2 (5 bases). V was clipped by 6 bases and J by 3 bases, with 16 bases between them. Germline CDR1 MNHNS, CDR2 SASEGT. This CDR3 is 15 amino acids long. CDR3 sequence (DNA): TGTGCCAGCAGGGACTTCGGCGTCGGTACAGATACGCAGTATTTT. Translated, it gives CASRDFGVGTDTQYF.

The J gene is TRBJ2-1, the V gene TRBV9; 8 nucleotides line up with TRBD2. The CDR3 length is 16 residues. The germline gives CDR1 SGDLS, CDR2 YYNGEE. The V gene end was trimmed by 2 bases and the J gene end by 5 bases; junction bases not matched to a gene: 9. CDR3 DNA: TGTGCCAGCAGCGTGAAGAGCGGGAGTCTGAACAATGAGCAGTTCTTC. This encodes CASSVKSGSLNNEQFF.

Only a few counts were recorded for this clone. This chain connects TRBV5-1 to TRBJ2-2; 10 bases match TRBD2. V was clipped by 2 bases and J by 5 bases; unmatched bases: 6. In germline, CDR1 is SGHRS, CDR2 YFSETQ. This CDR3 comprises 16 residues. This CDR3 is CASSLTSGIRTGELFF. The CDR3 DNA follows: TGCGCCAGCAGCTTAACTAGCGGGATAAGGACCGGGGAGCTGTTTTTT.

The genes are TRBV19 and TRBJ2-1; tentative D call: TRBD1 (5 bases). This CDR3 contains 16 residues. Per germline, CDR1 LNHDA and CDR2 SQIVND (reference sequence). V was cut by 6 bases and J by 3 bases, with 18 bases left in between. The CDR3 DNA sequence: TGTGCCAGTAGCAGGGCCTGGAGCGATGGCTACAATGAGCAGTTCTTC. Translation: CASSRAWSDGYNEQFF.

In its sample, this clone was seen a few times. This chain uses TRBV23-1 with TRBJ2-6; the D gene is possibly TRBD1 (6 bases). TRBV23-1 carries the ORF label, with uncertain function. This CDR3 spans 23 amino acids. Deletions cut 0 bases from V and 0 bases from J, with 27 bases between. CDR3 sequence reads: CASSQSKARTEPRRSSGANVLTF. The CDR3 bases are TGCGCCAGCAGTCAATCGAAAGCTCGGACAGAGCCTCGCCGGAGCTCTGGGGCCAACGTCCTGACTTTC.

The rearrangement links TRBV18 to TRBJ2-4; D is ambiguous. The CDR3 has 17 amino acids. The germline gives CDR1 KGHSH, CDR2 LQKENI. Trimming pared 3 bases from V and 0 bases from J, leaving 15 bases between. The CDR3 coding sequence is TGTGCCAGCTCACCTCTGGACCGCTCAATAGCCAAAAACATTCAGTACTTC. Its translation is CASSPLDRSIAKNIQYF.

A few counts support this clone. The chain is built from TRBV5-1 and TRBJ1-3; D remains ambiguous. From germline, CDR1 is SGHRS and CDR2 YFSETQ. V was shortened by 4 bases and J by 0 bases, with 11 bases between the two germline ends. The CDR3 is 15 amino acids. Written as DNA, the CDR3 is TGCGCCAGCAGCACAGCAGGAAACTCTGGAAACACCATATATTTT. Amino acid sequence: CASSTAGNSGNTIYF.

This clone was counted between two and nine times. The chain recombines TRBV5-1 with TRBJ2-5; 8 bases fit TRBD2. CDR1 and CDR2 (germline): SGHRS, YFSETQ. This CDR3 contains 13 residues. Unmatched junction bases numbered 4, after V lost 4 bases and J lost 5 bases. In DNA form, the CDR3 reads TGCGCCAGCAGCCGCGCGGGGGGCGAGACCCAGTACTTC. Translation: CASSRAGGETQYF. The whole variable domain, filled in from reference TRBV5-1 and TRBJ2-5, reads KAGVTQTPRYLIKTRGQQVTLSCSPISGHRSVSWYQQTPGQGLQFLFEYFSETQRNKGNFPGRFSGRQFSNSRSEMNVSTLELGDSALYLCASSRAGGETQYFGPGTRLLVL.

This clone was picked up one time. This chain connects TRBV7-8 to TRBJ2-7; 7 nucleotides agree with TRBD2. Germline V gene data show CDR1 as SGHVS and CDR2 as FQNEAQ. J gave up 2 bases and V 2 bases, and 6 bases lay outside the gene matches. This CDR3 region has 15 residues. The CDR3 sequence is CASSLRSSGAYEQYF. CDR3 DNA sequence: TGTGCCAGCAGCTTAAGGTCTAGCGGTGCCTACGAGCAGTACTTC.

The sample holds a few counts of this clone. V is TRBV9 and J is TRBJ2-7; 13 bases are a match to TRBD2. Germline CDR1 is SGDLS and CDR2 is YYNGEE. Unmatched junction bases numbered 15, after V lost 4 bases and J lost 5 bases. The CDR3 spans 18 residues. The CDR3 coding sequence is TGTGCCAGCAGCCCGCGGACTAGCGGGAGTGCGCCCCGCCACGAGCAGTACTTC. The encoded protein is CASSPRTSGSAPRHEQYF.